The clone carrying this T cell receptor (beta chain) was counted at least ten times. As yet, its antigen is unknown. This record belongs to a study of molecular identifiers for immune sequencing clone quantification. Notes on the study in general: For effector cells, clones above 20 RNA copies held over 97% of molecules; for naive cells, under 1%.

One entry per CDR3 protein, called by TCRdb with MiXCR from the PCR reads. The table records 350,000 or so distinct CDR3 sequences, over 20% of them present only once. The sequenced sample consisted of naive CD8+ T cells from blood, with Jurkat cell RNA spiked in. The subset: FACS-sorted CD8+CD4-CCR7+CD45RA+ naive T cells. The sequence was collected from a human donor in good health. Some libraries in this study had Jurkat cell RNA spiked in.

This CDR3 is CASSQTSAGVYEQYF. CDR3 nucleotides: TGTGCCAGCAGTCAAACTAGCGCGGGCGTTTACGAGCAGTACTTC. The chain combines TRBV27 with TRBJ2-7; 7 bases agree with TRBD2. Germline V gives CDR1 MNHEY, CDR2 SMNVEV (reference sequence). This CDR3 spans 15 amino acids. The V gene end was trimmed by 5 bases and the J gene end by 4 bases; junction bases not matched to a gene: 11.